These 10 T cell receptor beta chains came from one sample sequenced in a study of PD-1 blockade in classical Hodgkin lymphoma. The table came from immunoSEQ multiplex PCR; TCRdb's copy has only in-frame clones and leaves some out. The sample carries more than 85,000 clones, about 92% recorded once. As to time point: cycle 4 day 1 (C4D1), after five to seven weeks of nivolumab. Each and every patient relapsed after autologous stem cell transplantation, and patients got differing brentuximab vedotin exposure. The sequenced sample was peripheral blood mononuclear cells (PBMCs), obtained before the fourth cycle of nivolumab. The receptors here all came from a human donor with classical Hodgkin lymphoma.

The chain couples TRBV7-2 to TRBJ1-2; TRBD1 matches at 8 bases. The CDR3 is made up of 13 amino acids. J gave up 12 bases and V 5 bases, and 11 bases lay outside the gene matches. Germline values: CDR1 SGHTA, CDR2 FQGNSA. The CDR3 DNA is TGTGCCAGCAGCGAAAAGACAGGGGCATATAACACCTTC. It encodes CASSEKTGAYNTF.

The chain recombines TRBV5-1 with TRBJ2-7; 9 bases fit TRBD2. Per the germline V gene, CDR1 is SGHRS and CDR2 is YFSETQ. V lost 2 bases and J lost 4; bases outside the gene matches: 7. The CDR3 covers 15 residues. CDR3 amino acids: CASSFAGGPRYEQYF. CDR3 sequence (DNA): TGCGCCAGCAGCTTCGCGGGAGGGCCCAGGTACGAGCAGTACTTC.

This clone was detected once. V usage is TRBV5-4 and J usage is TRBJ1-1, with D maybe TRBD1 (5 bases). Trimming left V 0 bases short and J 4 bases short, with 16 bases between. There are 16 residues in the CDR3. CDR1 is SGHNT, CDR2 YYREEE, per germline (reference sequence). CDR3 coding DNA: TGTGCCAGCAGCTTGGAGTTTCGGGGTGGGGGCACTGAAGCTTTCTTT. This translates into CASSLEFRGGGTEAFF. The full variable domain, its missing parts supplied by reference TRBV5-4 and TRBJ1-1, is ETGVTQSPTHLIKTRGQQVTLRCSSQSGHNTVSWYQQALGQGPQFIFQYYREEENGRGNFPPRFSGLQFPNYSSELNVNALELDDSALYLCASSLEFRGGGTEAFFGQGTRLTVV.

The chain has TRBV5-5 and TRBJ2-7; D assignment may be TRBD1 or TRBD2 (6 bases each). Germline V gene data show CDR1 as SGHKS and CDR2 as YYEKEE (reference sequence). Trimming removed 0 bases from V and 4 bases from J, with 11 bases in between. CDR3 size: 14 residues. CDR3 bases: TGTGCCAGCAGCTTGGAGGGGGAGGTTTACGAGCAGTACTTC. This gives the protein CASSLEGEVYEQYF. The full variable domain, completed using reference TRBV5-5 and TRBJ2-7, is DAGVTQSPTHLIKTRGQQVTLRCSPISGHKSVSWYQQVLGQGPQFIFQYYEKEERGRGNFPDRFSARQFPNYSSELNVNALLLGDSALYLCASSLEGEVYEQYFGPGTRLTVT.

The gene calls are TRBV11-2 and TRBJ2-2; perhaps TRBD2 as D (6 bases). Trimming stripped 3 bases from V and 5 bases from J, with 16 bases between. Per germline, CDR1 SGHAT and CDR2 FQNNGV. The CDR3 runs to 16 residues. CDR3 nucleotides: TGTGCCAGCAGCTTTAATCGGGGGACTCCAACCGGGGAGCTGTTTTTT. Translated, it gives CASSFNRGTPTGELFF. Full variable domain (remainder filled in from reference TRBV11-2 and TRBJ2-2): EAGVAQSPRYKIIEKRQSVAFWCNPISGHATLYWYQQILGQGPKLLIQFQNNGVVDDSQLPKDRFSAERLKGVDSTLKIQPAKLEDSAVYLCASSFNRGTPTGELFFGEGSRLTVL.

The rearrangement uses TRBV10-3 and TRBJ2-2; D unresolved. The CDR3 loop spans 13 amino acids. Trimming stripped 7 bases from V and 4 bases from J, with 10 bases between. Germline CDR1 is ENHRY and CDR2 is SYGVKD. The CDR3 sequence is CAITQDPTGELFF. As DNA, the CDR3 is TGTGCCATCACGCAAGACCCCACCGGGGAGCTGTTTTTT.

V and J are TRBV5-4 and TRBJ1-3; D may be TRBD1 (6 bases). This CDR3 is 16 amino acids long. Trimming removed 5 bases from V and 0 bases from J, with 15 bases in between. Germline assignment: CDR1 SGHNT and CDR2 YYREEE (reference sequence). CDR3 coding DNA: TGTGCCAGCAGGCCAGGGGAGGGGAGCTCTGGAAACACCATATATTTT. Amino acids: CASRPGEGSSGNTIYF.

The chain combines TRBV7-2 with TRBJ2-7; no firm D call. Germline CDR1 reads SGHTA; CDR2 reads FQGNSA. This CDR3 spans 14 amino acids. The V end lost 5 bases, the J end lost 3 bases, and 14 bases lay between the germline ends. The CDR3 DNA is TGTGCCAGCAGCCCCGTAAACCGTAACTACGAGCAGTACTTC. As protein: CASSPVNRNYEQYF.

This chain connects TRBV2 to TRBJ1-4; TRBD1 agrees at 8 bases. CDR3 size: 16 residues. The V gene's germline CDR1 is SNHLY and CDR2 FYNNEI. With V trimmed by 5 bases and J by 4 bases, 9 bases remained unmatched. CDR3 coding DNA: TGTGCCAGCAGTCGCCCTCAGGGGGCCGATAATGAAAAACTGTTTTTT. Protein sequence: CASSRPQGADNEKLFF.

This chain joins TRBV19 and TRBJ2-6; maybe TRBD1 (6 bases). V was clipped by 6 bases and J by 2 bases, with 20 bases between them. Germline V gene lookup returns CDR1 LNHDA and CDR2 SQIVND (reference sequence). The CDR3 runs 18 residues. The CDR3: CASRRQERGPAGANVLTF. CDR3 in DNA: TGTGCCAGTAGGCGACAGGAGAGGGGCCCCGCTGGGGCCAACGTCCTGACTTTC.